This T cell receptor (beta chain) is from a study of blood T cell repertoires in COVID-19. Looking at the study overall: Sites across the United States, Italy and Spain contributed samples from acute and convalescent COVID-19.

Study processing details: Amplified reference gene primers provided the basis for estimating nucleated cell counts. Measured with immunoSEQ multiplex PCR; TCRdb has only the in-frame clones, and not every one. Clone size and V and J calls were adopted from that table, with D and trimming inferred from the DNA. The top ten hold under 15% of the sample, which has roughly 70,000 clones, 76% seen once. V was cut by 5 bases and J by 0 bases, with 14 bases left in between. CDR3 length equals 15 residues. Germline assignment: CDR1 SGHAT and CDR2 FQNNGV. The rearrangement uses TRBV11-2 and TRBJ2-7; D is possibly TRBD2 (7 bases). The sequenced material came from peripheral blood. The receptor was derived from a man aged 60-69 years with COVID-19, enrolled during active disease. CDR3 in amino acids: CASSPGRGSSYEQYF. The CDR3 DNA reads TGTGCCAGCAGCCCAGGGAGGGGGAGCTCCTACGAGCAGTACTTC.